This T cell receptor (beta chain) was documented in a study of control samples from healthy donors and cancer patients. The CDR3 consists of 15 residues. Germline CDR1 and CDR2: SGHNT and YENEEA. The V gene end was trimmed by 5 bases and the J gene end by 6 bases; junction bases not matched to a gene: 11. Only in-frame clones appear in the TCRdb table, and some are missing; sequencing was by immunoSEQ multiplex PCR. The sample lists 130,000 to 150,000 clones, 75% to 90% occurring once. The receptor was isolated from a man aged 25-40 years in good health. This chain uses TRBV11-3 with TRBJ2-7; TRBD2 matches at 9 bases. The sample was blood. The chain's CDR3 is CASSGLWREGFEQYF. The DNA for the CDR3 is TGTGCCAGCAGCGGCCTCTGGCGGGAGGGATTCGAGCAGTACTTC. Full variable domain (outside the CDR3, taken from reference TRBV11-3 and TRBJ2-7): EAGVVQSPRYKIIEKKQPVAFWCNPISGHNTLYWYLQNLGQGPELLIRYENEEAVDDSQLPKDRFSAERLKGVDSTLKIQPAELGDSAVYLCASSGLWREGFEQYFGPGTRLTVT.